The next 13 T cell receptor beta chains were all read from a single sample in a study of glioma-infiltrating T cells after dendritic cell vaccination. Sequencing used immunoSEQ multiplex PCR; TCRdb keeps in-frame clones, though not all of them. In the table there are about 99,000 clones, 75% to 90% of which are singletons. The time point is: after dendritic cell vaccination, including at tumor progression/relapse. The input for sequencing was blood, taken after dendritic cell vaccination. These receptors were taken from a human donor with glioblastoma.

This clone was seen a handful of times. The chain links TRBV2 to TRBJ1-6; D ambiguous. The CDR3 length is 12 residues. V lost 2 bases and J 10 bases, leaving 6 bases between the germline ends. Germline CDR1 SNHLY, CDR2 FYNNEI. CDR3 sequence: CASSEWPSPLHF. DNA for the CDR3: TGTGCCAGCAGTGAATGGCCCTCACCCCTCCACTTT. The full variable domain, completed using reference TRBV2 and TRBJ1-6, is EPEVTQTPSHQVTQMGQEVILRCVPISNHLYFYWYRQILGQKVEFLVSFYNNEISEKSEIFDDQFSVERPDGSNFTLKIRSTKLEDSAMYFCASSEWPSPLHFGNGTRLTVT.

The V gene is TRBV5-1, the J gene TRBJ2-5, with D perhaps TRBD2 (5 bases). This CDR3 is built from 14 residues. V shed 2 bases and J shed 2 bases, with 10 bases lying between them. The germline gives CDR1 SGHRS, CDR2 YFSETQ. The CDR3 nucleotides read TGCGCCAGCAGCTTAGCTAGCACTCAAGAGACCCAGTACTTC. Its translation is CASSLASTQETQYF.

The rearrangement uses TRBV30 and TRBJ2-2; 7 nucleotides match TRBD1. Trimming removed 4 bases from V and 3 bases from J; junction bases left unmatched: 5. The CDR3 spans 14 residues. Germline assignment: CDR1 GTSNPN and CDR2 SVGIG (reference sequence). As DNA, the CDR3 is TGTGCCTGGAAGGGACAGTTGGACACCGGGGAGCTGTTTTTT. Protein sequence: CAWKGQLDTGELFF.

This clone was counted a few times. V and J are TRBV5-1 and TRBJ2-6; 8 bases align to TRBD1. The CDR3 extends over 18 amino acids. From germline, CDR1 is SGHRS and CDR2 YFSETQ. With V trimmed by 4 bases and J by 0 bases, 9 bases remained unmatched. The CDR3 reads CASSGGTGIFSGANVLTF. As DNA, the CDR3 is TGCGCCAGCAGCGGCGGGACAGGAATCTTCTCTGGGGCCAACGTCCTGACTTTC.

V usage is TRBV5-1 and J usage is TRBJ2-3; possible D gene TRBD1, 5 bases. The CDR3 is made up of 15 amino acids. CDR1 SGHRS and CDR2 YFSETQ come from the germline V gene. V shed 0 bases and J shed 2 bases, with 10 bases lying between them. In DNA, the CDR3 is TGCGCCAGCAGCTTGGCAGGGTTTCACACAGATACGCAGTATTTT. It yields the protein CASSLAGFHTDTQYF. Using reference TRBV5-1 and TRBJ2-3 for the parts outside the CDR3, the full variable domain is KAGVTQTPRYLIKTRGQQVTLSCSPISGHRSVSWYQQTPGQGLQFLFEYFSETQRNKGNFPGRFSGRQFSNSRSEMNVSTLELGDSALYLCASSLAGFHTDTQYFGPGTRLTVL.

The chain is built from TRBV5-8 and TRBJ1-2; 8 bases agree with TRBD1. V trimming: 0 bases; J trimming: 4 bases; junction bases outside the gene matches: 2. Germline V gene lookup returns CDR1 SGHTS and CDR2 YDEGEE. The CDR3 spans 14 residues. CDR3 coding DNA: TGTGCCAGCAGCTTGGGACAGGGGACCTATGGCTACACCTTC. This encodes CASSLGQGTYGYTF.

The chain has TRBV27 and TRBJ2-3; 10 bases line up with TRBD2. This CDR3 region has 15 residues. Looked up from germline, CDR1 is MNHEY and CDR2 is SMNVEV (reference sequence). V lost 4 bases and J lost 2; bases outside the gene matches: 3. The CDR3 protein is CASSYLAGATDTQYF. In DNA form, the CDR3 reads TGTGCCAGCAGTTATCTAGCGGGAGCCACAGATACGCAGTATTTT.

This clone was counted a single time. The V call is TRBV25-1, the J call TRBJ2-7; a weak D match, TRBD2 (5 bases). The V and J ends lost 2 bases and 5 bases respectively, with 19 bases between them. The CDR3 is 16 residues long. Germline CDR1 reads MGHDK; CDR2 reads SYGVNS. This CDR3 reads CASSEGRTKASHEQYF. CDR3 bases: TGTGCCAGCAGTGAAGGGAGAACGAAAGCCAGCCACGAGCAGTACTTC.

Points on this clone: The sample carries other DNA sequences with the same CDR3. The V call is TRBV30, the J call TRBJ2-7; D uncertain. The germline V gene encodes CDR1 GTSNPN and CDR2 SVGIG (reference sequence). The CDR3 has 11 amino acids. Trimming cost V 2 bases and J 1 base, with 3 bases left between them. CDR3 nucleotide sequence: TGTGCCTGGAGTCTTTCCTACGAGCAGTACTTC. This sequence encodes CAWSLSYEQYF.

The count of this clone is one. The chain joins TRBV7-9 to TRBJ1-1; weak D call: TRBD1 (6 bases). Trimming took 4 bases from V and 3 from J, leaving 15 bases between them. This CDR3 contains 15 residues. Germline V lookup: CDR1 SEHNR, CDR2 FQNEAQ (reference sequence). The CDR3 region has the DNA TGTGCCAGCAGCTCTCTAACAGGGTTCTACACTGAAGCTTTCTTT. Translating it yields CASSSLTGFYTEAFF.

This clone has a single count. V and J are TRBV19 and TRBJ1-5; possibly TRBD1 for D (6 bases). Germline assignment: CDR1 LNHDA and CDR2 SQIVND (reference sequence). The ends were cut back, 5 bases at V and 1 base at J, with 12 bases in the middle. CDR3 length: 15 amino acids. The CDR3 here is CASSSTGPSNQPQHF. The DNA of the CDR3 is TGTGCCAGTAGTTCCACAGGGCCGAGCAATCAGCCCCAGCATTTT.

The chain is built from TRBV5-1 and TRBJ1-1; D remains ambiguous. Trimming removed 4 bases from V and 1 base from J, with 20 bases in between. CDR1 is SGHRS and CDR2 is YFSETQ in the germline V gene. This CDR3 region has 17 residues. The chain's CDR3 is CASSPTLRGFGNTEAFF. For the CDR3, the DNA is TGCGCCAGCAGCCCTACTTTGCGGGGTTTCGGGAACACTGAAGCTTTCTTT. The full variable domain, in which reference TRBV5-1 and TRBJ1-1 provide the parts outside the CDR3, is KAGVTQTPRYLIKTRGQQVTLSCSPISGHRSVSWYQQTPGQGLQFLFEYFSETQRNKGNFPGRFSGRQFSNSRSEMNVSTLELGDSALYLCASSPTLRGFGNTEAFFGQGTRLTVV.

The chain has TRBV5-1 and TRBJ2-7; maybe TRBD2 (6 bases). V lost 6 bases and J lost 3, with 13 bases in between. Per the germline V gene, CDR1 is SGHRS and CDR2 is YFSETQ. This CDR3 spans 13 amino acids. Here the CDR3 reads CASTPPGVYEQYF. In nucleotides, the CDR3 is TGCGCCAGCACCCCCCCGGGGGTCTACGAGCAGTACTTC.